The next 7 T cell receptor beta chains were all read from a single sample in a study of shared clonotypes between healthy human individuals. The repertoire was sequenced with immunoSEQ multiplex PCR; TCRdb's copy has only in-frame clones and lacks some. The data show 1 million to 1.3 million clones, about 84% seen once. The sequenced sample consisted of memory CD4+ T cells from PBMCs. This sample's subset: CD45RA-negative fraction. Source of these receptors: a man between 18 and 29 years old in good health. Some clones in this sample may be carry-over from other donors' samples.

V and J are TRBV27 and TRBJ1-5, with 11 bases lining up with TRBD1. The CDR3 is 14 residues long. V dropped 6 bases and J dropped 6; count of bases not matched to a gene: 4. Germline CDR1 and CDR2: MNHEY and SMNVEV (reference sequence). The chain's CDR3 is CASRRTGGSQPQHF. The DNA for the CDR3 is TGTGCCAGCAGGAGGACAGGGGGCAGTCAGCCCCAGCATTTT.

This clone occurred once. This chain connects TRBV7-2 to TRBJ1-5; no firm D call. Germline-derived CDR1 and CDR2 are SGHTA and FQGNSA. The CDR3 sequence is 15 residues long. Trimming pared 1 base from V and 9 bases from J, leaving 16 bases between. This chain's CDR3 is CASSLGVPPGGPQHF. The CDR3 DNA reads as TGTGCCAGCAGCTTAGGTGTCCCCCCCGGAGGGCCCCAGCATTTT.

This rearrangement joins TRBV9 to TRBJ2-1; 9 bases are a match to TRBD2. The germline CDR1 and CDR2 sequences are SGDLS and YYNGEE. This CDR3 comprises 16 residues. J was trimmed by 1 base and V by 4 bases; bases with no gene match: 6. The CDR3 DNA reads TGTGCCAGCAGCCCCCAGGGACTAGCTTCCTACAATGAGCAGTTCTTC. The encoded protein is CASSPQGLASYNEQFF.

The chain has TRBV5-1 and TRBJ2-7, with 7 bases matching TRBD2. With 3 bases clipped from V and 5 bases from J, the junction kept 8 bases outside the gene matches. Germline V gives CDR1 SGHRS, CDR2 YFSETQ. CDR3 size: 14 residues. CDR3 protein: CASSSGGTNDEQYF. CDR3 bases: TGCGCCAGCAGCTCGGGCGGGACTAACGACGAGCAGTACTTC.

The V gene is TRBV5-6, the J gene TRBJ2-1; D is undetermined. CDR1 SGHDT and CDR2 YYEEEE come from the germline V gene. There are 14 residues in the CDR3. V lost 4 bases to trimming and J lost 4 bases, with 12 bases between them. In DNA, the CDR3 is TGTGCCAGCAGCCCACCCCCGCCTTACAATGAGCAGTTCTTC. This gives the protein CASSPPPPYNEQFF.

The chain uses TRBV19 and TRBJ2-7, with D possibly matching TRBD1 (5 bases). This CDR3 contains 15 residues. V was pared by 4 bases and J by 3 bases, with 16 bases between. The germline gives CDR1 LNHDA, CDR2 SQIVND (reference sequence). In DNA form, the CDR3 reads TGTGCCAGTAGTAAAGGACACCAAGCCTTCTACGAGCAGTACTTC. Its translation is CASSKGHQAFYEQYF.

This clone was recorded only once. The chain employs TRBV5-6 and TRBJ2-5, with 16 bases that match TRBD2. V gave up 4 bases and J gave up 3 bases; unmatched junction bases: 12. The CDR3 has 19 amino acids. The germline V gene encodes CDR1 SGHDT and CDR2 YYEEEE. CDR3 sequence: CASSKSGLAGGRVKETQYF. Here the CDR3 DNA reads TGTGCCAGCAGCAAATCGGGACTAGCGGGAGGGCGGGTTAAAGAGACCCAGTACTTC.